Sequencing of this TCR beta chain was carried out in a study of glioma-infiltrating T cells. CDR3 length equals 15 residues. The trim removed 5 bases at V and 2 bases at J, leaving 7 bases unmatched. CDR1 LGHDT and CDR2 YNNKEL come from the germline V gene (reference sequence). A note on this clonotype: This beta chain lies outside the target of a library built for alpha chains; its clone size means little.

Using RNA template, CDR3s of TCR alpha and beta were amplified with iRepertoire arm-PCR. One entry per CDR3 protein results from TCRdb running MiXCR on the multiplex PCR reads. The sample has a few thousand distinct CDR3 sequences; about 86% are singletons. This clonotype was obtained from a human donor with low-grade glioma or glioblastoma, undergoing nonglioma brain surgery, or in good health (not recorded which). This chain uses TRBV3-1 with TRBJ2-3, with 7 bases matching TRBD2. Material: glioma tissue, nonneoplastic brain tissue, or PBMCs (not recorded which). The CDR3 DNA sequence: TGTGCCAGCAGCTCCAGCGGGGAGATCACAGATACGCAGTATTTT. It yields the protein CASSSSGEITDTQYF.